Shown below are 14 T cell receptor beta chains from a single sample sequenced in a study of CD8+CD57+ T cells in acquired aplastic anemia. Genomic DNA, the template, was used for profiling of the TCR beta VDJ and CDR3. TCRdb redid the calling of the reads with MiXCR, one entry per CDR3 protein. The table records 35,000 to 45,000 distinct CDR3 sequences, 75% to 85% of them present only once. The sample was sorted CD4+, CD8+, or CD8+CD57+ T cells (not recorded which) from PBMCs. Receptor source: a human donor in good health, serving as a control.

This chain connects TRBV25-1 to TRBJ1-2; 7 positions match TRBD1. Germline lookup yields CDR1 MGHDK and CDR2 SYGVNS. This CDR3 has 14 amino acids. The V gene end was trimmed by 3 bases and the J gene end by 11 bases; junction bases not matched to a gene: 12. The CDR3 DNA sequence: TGTGCCAGCAGTGACAGTAGCAGGGGGGAGATGTACACCTTC. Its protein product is CASSDSSRGEMYTF.

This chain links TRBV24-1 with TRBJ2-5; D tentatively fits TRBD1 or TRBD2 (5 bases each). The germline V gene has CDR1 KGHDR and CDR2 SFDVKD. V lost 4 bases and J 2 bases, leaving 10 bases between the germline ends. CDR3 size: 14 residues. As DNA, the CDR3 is TGTGCCACCAGTGAGGGGACCTCACAAGAGACCCAGTACTTC. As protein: CATSEGTSQETQYF.

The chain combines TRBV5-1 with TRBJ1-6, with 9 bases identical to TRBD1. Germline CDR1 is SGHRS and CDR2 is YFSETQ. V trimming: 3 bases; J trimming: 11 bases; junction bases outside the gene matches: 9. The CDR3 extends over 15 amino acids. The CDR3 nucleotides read TGCGCCAGCAGCTCGAGGACAGGGGCAGGTCCACCCCTCCACTTT. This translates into CASSSRTGAGPPLHF.

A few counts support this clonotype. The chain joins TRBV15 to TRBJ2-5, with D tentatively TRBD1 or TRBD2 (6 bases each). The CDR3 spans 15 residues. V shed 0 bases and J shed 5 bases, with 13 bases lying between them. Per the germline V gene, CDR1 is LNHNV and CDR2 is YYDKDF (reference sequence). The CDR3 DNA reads TGTGCCACCAGCAGAGAGGAGGGGGTAAGCGAGACCCAGTACTTC. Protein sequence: CATSREEGVSETQYF.

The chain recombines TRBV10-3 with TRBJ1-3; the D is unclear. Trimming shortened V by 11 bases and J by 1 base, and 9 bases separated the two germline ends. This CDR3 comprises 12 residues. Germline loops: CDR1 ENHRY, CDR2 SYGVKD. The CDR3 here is CALRTSGNTIYF. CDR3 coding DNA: TGTGCCCTCCGGACTTCTGGAAACACCATATATTTT.

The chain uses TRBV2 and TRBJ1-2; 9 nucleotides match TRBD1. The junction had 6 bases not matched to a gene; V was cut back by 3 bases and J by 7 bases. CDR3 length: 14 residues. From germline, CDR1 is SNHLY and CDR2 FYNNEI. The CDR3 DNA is TGTGCCAGCAGTGACCCGGGACAGGGACTTGGCTACACCTTC. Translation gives CASSDPGQGLGYTF.

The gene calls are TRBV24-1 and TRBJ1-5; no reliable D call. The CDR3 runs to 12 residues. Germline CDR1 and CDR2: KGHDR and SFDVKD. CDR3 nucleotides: TGTTCGCAGAGGGCACGGAATCAGCCCCAGCATTTT. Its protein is CSQRARNQPQHF.

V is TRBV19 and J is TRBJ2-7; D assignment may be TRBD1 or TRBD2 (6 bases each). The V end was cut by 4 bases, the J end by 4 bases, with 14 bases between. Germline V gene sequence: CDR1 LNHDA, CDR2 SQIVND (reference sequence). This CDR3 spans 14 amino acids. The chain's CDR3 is CASSKGGRGYEQYF. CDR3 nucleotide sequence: TGTGCCAGTAGTAAGGGGGGCCGGGGGTACGAGCAGTACTTC.

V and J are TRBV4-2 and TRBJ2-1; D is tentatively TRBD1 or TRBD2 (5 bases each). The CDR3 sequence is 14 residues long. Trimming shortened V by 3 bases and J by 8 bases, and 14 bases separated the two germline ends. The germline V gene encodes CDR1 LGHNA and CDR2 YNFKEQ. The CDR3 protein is CASSQPGTEHEQFF. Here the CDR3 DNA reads TGTGCCAGCAGCCAGCCAGGGACCGAACATGAGCAGTTCTTC.

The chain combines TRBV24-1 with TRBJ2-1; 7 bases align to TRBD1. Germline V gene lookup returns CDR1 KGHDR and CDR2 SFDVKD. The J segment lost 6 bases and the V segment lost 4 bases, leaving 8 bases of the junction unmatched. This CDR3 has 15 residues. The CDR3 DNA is TGTGCCACCAGTGACCCCGACAGGGTAGGCAATGAGCAGTTCTTC. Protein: CATSDPDRVGNEQFF.

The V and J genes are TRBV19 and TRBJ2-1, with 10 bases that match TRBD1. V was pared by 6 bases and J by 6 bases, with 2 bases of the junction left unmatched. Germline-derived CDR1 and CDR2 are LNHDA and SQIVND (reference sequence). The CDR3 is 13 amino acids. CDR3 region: CASRGQGSNEQFF. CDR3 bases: TGTGCCAGTAGGGGACAGGGGAGCAATGAGCAGTTCTTC.

The CDR3 protein is CASSRDVYEQYF. DNA of the CDR3: TGTGCCAGCAGCCGCGACGTCTACGAGCAGTACTTC. This chain connects TRBV13 to TRBJ2-7; no clear D gene. CDR3 length equals 12 residues. Trimming took off 5 bases at V and 3 bases at J, with 8 bases between the two ends. Germline CDR1 reads PRHDT; CDR2 reads FYEKMQ (reference sequence).

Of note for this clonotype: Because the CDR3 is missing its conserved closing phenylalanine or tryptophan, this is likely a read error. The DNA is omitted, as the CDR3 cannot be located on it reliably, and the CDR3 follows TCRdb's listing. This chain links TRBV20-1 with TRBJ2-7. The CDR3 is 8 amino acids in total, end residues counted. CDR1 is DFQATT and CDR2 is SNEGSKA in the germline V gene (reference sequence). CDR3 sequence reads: CSARGRSG.

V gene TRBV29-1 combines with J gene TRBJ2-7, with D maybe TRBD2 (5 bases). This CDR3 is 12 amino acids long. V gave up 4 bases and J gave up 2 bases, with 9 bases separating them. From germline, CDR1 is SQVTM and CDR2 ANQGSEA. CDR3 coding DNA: TGCAGCGTTGTCGAGGGAACCTACGAGCAGTACTTC. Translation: CSVVEGTYEQYF.